The text below deals with one T cell receptor (beta chain). The specificity of this receptor is unknown. The cohort consisted of approximately 670 healthy bone marrow donors. All cohort members were sampled while nominally healthy, although unrecorded immune exposures were likely present. The donor was CMV seropositive and was included in the group of 250 to 300 seropositive cohort members. Each donor provided a peripheral blood sample, and peripheral blood mononuclear cells were used for TCR beta sequencing. Genomic DNA extraction from the blood cell samples was performed with the Qiagen DNeasy Blood Extraction Kit. This sample is drawn from a study of cytomegalovirus exposure and HLA in healthy donors (dated by TCRdb to 2015 to 2018). Study-wide context: An earlier analysis of roughly 500 of the donors reported about 300 Gb of sequence data and 90 million to 120 million unique TCR beta sequences obtained from about 200 million T cells. Roughly 320 gigabases of sequencing data and roughly 81 million unique TCR sequences made up an early release that covered some 640 HLA-typed donors. Among the roughly 430 genotyped donors, approximately 81% belonged to the genetic ancestry cluster associated with self-reported Caucasian donors. The study was designed to test whether signatures of past pathogen exposure could be identified by cataloging public T cell receptors. The study used immunosequencing to profile the T cell repertoires of 666 subjects and linked those repertoires to cytomegalovirus serostatus. A separate validation cohort of 90 to 150 different subjects was used in addition to the roughly 670-subject first cohort. To predict cytomegalovirus infection status, the study combined high-throughput TCR immunosequencing, statistical association of individual TCRs with disease status, and machine learning. To study patterns of TCR occurrence, a later analysis re-analyzed previously published TCR beta repertoires from 550 to 800 donors and added high-resolution HLA genotyping. The later analysis used no new phenotypic data to find candidate immune exposures, relying instead on TCR beta sequences and their occurrence across donors. An earlier analysis of some 500 of the donors used high-throughput TCR beta sequencing to judge whether each TCR beta V gene segment behaved as functional or pseudogenic. Donor age, sex, ethnicity and CMV serostatus were compiled alongside the repertoire data. Genome-wide SNP genotypes for about 60% of the roughly 670 donors were used in a later genetic analysis, which treated that subset as a discovery cohort. All discovery cohort repertoires had been generated on a single sequencing platform. HLA typing included class I and class II loci at four-digit resolution. Typing coverage varied by locus: roughly 629-640 donors for A, B, C, DRB1 and DQB1; 522 for DQA1; approximately 570 for DPA1; fewer than 480 for DPB1. Four or five DR-DQ haplotypes were handled as single units for association and clustering, since linkage in the cohort was strong. On average, about 200,000 unique TCR beta nucleotide sequences were sequenced per donor among a few hundred genotyped donors of the cohort, with roughly 18% of those sequences being non-productive. The study at large found these results: Specific HLA alleles were associated with more than 15,000 TCR beta sequences at a false discovery rate of 0.05 in a later analysis. Some 15 rarely observed V segments, including chromosome 9 orphons, were excluded from the earlier analysis of 550 to 700 of the donors because counts were too low. Several of the top co-occurrence clusters appeared to be linked to parvovirus B19, influenza, CMV and Epstein-Barr virus, according to a later analysis. The classifier was reported to diagnose cytomegalovirus status with high specificity and sensitivity in both the original and validation cohorts. A later genetic analysis reported fewer N-insertions in productive TCRs among donors in an Asian-associated ancestry cluster than the roughly 670-donor mean. Roughly uniform sequencing depth across donors was assumed in presence/absence analyses, although this assumption may not hold. In vitro tests confirmed that a few of the cytomegalovirus-associated TCR beta chains recognize cytomegalovirus antigens. Strong co-occurrence of HLA alleles, especially DR and DQ, made assigning TCR associations to individual alleles difficult. In a later analysis, the rate of TCR association differed among HLA loci, with DRB1 alleles having the most associated TCRs and HLA-C alleles having the fewest. A further reported finding was that TCR beta sequences accurately predicted the HLA-A and HLA-B alleles for most subjects in the first cohort. Immune exposure information for the cohort was limited to CMV serostatus. A later genetic analysis associated a missense DCLRE1C variant with V-gene and J-gene trimming of TCR beta chains, and an independent cohort replicated the association. Linkage disequilibrium might explain the correlated functional status among segregating V segments, but an unknown experimental factor could not be excluded. Only TCR beta chains were sequenced in this cohort, and the absence of alpha or paired-chain data limited detectable features. A group of highly shared sequence variants was considered likely to be a technical artifact of the sequencing pipeline. In a later analysis, HLA-associated TCR beta chains were found to be more clonally expanded and to have lower generation probabilities than equally common non-associated chains. Because the 87-base-pair reads could not distinguish some IMGT-functional V segments, including TRBV6-2 and TRBV6-3, those segments were excluded. A total of some 180 TCR beta chains were listed by the study as associated with cytomegalovirus. Because HLA typing was missing for some donors at each locus, association tests included only the typed subset. In an earlier analysis of around 600 of the donors, most TCR beta V segments were observed in productive rearrangements about 90% or about 30% of the time, broadly matching IMGT annotations. While some public TCRs were present in many individuals, most TCR sequences turned up only very rarely across donors. It was suggested by the authors that the approach could potentially be generalized to other disease states and immunological phenotypes. According to a later analysis, most CMV-associated TCR beta chains appeared to be HLA-restricted, and the HLA associations seemed to be driven largely by CMV exposure.

The receptor library was made with the immunoSEQ multiplex PCR assay. For the multiplex PCR, a mixture combining 60 forward primers for TCR Vbeta segments and 13 reverse primers for TCR Jbeta segments was used. The CDR3 region of rearranged TCR beta genes was amplified from genomic DNA with a multiplex PCR assay. Amplified TCR beta libraries were sequenced as 87-base-pair reads on the Illumina HiSeq System. Concerning the study's data processing: A later analysis counted about 76 million unique TCR beta chains across the approximately 700 repertoires, and 10 million to 11 million of these chains were shared by at least two donors. To remove PCR and sequencing errors, raw reads were error-corrected and collapsed into unique sequences using a nearest-neighbor algorithm that merged closely related sequences. V, D and J gene segments were assigned by aligning CDR3 sequences to IMGT reference sequences. Each retained sequence needed at least a six-nucleotide match to both a V gene segment and a J gene segment. A rearrangement was called productive if the CDR3 had no stop codons and remained in frame with V and J, and every other rearrangement was called non-productive. CDR3 was defined according to IMGT convention as the region running from the second conserved V-encoded cysteine to the conserved J-encoded phenylalanine. The earlier analysis of a few hundred of the donors excluded sequences that lacked an unambiguous match to a single V gene segment. In an earlier analysis of some 590 of the donors, V segments were called functional above 56.7% productive rearrangements and were called segregating when the between-donor standard deviation exceeded 5%. A statistical classification framework was built for diagnosing cytomegalovirus status from the catalog of TCR beta chain sequences. In a later analysis, V and J genes were assigned by comparing TCR nucleotide sequences against IMGT/GENE-DB human TR gene sequences. Using the TCRdist pipeline, a later analysis assigned CDR3 sequences along with most-parsimonious VDJ recombination scenarios. In a later analysis, every TCR beta chain was defined by the combination of its CDR3 amino acid sequence and its V-gene family, and reads without a unique V-gene family were dropped. To address suspected cross-contamination and a sequencing artifact, a later analysis removed a few hundred highly shared, low-generation-probability nucleotide sequences. For each public chain, a later analysis derived a clonal expansion index from normalized ranks of inferred template counts within each repertoire. In a later analysis, generation probabilities were computed using a VDJ recombination model fitted to out-of-frame rearrangements, and the results were checked against IGoR. In a later analysis, TCR-TCR, TCR-HLA and TCR-CMV co-occurrence was scored with hypergeometric tests, and a repertoire-size bias correction was applied to TCR pairs. A later analysis estimated false discovery rates by permuting HLA or CMV assignments 20 times. In a later analysis, co-occurring TCRs were grouped using DBSCAN, and TCRdist sequence similarity was added for clustering within HLA-allele-positive subsets. For co-occurrence clustering, repertoires with fewer than 30,000 or more than 120,000 public chains were excluded, along with a handful of repertoires with anomalous nucleotide sharing. This immuneACCESS table, as held by TCRdb, lists in-frame sequences with V and J called but not all clones. Of the missing ones, under half trace to an unresolved V gene in checked studies; the others have no known cause. V, J and clone size are those of that table, while D and trimming were read from the DNA. The sample table on file contains 30,000 to 35,000 clones. The ten top clones hold 3.4% of the sample.

The cysteine opens and the phenylalanine closes a CDR3 of 16 amino acids. Of all the DNA, just the CDR3 is kept, 48 bases in frame from base 1. V is cut by 0 bases and J by 8 bases, and the space between the germline ends is 18 bases. CDR1 is given as SGDLS and CDR2 as YYNGEE, both from the germline V gene. Sequenced: PBMCs. Recombination joined TRBV9 with TRBJ2-1, and TRBD2 may be the D gene, going by 6 matching bases. This receptor was obtained from a woman aged 40 to 50 in good health and CMV-seropositive. The CDR3 is CASSVEGDGRLDEQFF. The DNA reads as follows: TGTGCCAGCAGCGTAGAGGGAGATGGGAGGTTGGATGAGCAGTTCTTC.